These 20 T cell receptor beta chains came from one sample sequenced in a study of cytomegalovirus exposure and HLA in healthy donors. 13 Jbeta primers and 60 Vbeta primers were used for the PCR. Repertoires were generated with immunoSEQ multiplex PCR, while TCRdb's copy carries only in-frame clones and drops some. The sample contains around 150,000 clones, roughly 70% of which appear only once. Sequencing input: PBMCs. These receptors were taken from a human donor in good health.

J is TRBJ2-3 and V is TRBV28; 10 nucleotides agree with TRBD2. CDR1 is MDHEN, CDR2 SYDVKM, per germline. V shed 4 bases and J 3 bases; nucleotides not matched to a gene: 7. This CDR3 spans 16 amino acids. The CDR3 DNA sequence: TGTGCCAGCAGTTCTCTTAGCGGGAGGTGGACAGATACGCAGTATTTT. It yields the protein CASSSLSGRWTDTQYF.

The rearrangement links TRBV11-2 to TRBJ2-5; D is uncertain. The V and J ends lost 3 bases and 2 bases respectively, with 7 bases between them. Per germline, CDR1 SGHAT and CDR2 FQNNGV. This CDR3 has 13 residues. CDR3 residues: CASSLQVQETQYF. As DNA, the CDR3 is TGTGCCAGCAGCTTGCAGGTACAAGAGACCCAGTACTTC.

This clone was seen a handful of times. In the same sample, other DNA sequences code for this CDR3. The CDR3 DNA sequence: TGTGCCAGCAGTGCGGGAACAGATACGCAGTATTTT. Protein sequence: CASSAGTDTQYF. The chain is built from TRBV2 and TRBJ2-3; D is possibly TRBD2 (5 bases). CDR3 length equals 12 residues. CDR1 is SNHLY, CDR2 FYNNEI, per germline. V gave up 4 bases and J gave up 3 bases, with 5 bases separating them.

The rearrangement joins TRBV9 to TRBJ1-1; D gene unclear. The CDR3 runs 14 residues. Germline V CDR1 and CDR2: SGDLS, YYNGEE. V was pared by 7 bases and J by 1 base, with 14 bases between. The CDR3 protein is CASSLTAGNTEAFF. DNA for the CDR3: TGTGCCAGCTCCCTCACGGCGGGGAACACTGAAGCTTTCTTT.

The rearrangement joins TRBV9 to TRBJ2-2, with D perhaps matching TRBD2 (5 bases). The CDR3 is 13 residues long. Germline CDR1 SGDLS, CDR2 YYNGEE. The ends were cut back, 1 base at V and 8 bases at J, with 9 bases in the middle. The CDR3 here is CASSVLLAGELFF. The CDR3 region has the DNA TGTGCCAGCAGCGTATTGCTAGCAGGGGAGCTGTTTTTT. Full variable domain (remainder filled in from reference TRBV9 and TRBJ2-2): DSGVTQTPKHLITATGQRVTLRCSPRSGDLSVYWYQQSLDQGLQFLIQYYNGEERAKGNILERFSAQQFPDLHSELNLSSLELGDSALYFCASSVLLAGELFFGEGSRLTVL.

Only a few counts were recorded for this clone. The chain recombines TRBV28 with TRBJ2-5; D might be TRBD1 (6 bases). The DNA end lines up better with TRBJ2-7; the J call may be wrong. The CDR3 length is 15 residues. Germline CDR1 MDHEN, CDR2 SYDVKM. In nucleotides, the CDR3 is TGTGCCAGCAGTTTCCCTTCAAGGGACATCTACGAGCAGTACTTC. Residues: CASSFPSRDIYEQYF.

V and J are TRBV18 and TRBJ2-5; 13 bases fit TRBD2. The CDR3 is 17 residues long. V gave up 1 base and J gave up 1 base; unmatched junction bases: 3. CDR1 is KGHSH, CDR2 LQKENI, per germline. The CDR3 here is CASSPLRTSGGQETQYF. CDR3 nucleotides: TGTGCCAGCTCACCACTGCGGACTAGCGGGGGCCAAGAGACCCAGTACTTC.

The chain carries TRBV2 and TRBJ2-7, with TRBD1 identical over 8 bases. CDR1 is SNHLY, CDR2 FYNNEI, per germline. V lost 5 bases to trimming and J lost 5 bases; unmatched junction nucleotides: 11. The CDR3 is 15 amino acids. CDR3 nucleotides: TGTGCCAGCAGTTACCTACCGGGACAGGCAAACGAGCAGTACTTC. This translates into CASSYLPGQANEQYF.

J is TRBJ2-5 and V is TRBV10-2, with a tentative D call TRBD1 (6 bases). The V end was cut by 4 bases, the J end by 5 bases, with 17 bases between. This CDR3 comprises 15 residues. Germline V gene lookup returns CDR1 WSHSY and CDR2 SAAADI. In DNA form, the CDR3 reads TGCGCCAGCAGTGGATCCCACAGGGTCCAGGAGACCCAGTACTTC. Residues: CASSGSHRVQETQYF.

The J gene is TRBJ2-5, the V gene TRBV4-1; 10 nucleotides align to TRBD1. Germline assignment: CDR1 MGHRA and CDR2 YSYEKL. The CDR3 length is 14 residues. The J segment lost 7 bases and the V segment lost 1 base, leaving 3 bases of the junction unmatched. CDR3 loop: CASSQAGQGMTQYF. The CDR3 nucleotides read TGCGCCAGCAGCCAAGCGGGACAGGGGATGACCCAGTACTTC.

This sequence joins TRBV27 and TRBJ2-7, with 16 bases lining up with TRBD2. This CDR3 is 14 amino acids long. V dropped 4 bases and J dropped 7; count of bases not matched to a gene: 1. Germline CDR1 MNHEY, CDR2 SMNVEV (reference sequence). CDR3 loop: CASSSGLAGGEQYF. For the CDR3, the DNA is TGTGCCAGCAGTTCGGGACTAGCGGGAGGGGAGCAGTACTTC.

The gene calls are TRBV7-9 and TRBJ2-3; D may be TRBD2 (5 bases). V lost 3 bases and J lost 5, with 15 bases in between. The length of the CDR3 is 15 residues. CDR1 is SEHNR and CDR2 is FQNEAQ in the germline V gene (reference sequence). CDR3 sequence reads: CASSLGTRYQDTQYF. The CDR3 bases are TGTGCCAGCAGCTTGGGTACTAGATACCAAGATACGCAGTATTTT.

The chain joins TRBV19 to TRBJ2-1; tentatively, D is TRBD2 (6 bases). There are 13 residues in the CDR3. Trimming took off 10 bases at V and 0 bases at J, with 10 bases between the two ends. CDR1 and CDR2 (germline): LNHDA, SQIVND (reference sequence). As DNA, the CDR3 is TGTGCCACGGGGCGGGACTCCTACAATGAGCAGTTCTTC. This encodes CATGRDSYNEQFF.

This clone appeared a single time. The CDR3 region has the DNA TGTGCCAGCAGCCAAGTGGGAACTAGCGGACACCAAGAGACCCAGTACTTC. It is translated as CASSQVGTSGHQETQYF. This chain uses TRBV4-2 with TRBJ2-5, with 8 bases aligning to TRBD2. The J segment lost 0 bases and the V segment lost 1 base, leaving 7 bases of the junction unmatched. This CDR3 spans 17 amino acids. CDR1 is LGHNA and CDR2 is YNFKEQ in the germline V gene.

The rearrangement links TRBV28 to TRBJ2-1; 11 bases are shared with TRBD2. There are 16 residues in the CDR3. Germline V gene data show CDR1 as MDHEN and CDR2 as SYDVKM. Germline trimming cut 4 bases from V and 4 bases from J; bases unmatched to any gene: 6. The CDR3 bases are TGTGCCAGCAGTTCACCTGGGACTAGCGGTTACAATGAGCAGTTCTTC. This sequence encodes CASSSPGTSGYNEQFF.

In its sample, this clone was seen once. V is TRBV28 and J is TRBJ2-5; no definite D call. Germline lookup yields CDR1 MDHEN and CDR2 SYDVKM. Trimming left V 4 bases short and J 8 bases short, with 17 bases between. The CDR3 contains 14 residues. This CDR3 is CASSSHQALITQYF. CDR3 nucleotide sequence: TGTGCCAGCAGTTCTCATCAGGCCCTCATCACCCAGTACTTC.

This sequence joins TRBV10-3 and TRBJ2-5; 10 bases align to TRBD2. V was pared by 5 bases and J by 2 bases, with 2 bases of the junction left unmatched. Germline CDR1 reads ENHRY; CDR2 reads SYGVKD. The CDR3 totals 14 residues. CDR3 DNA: TGTGCCATCAGTCGGACTAGCGGTCAAGAGACCCAGTACTTC. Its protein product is CAISRTSGQETQYF.

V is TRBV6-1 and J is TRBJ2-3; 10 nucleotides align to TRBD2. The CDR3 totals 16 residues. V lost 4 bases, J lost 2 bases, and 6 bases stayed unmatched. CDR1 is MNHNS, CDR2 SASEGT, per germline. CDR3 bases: TGTGCCAGCAGTGGACCAGCGGGAGGGATCACAGATACGCAGTATTTT. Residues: CASSGPAGGITDTQYF.

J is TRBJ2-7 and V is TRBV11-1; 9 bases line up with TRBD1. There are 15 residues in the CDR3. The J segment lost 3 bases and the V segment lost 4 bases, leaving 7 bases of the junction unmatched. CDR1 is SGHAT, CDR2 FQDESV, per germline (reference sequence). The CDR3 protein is CASSSTGTGHYEQYF. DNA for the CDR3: TGTGCCAGCAGCTCCACCGGGACAGGGCACTACGAGCAGTACTTC.

The CDR3 DNA reads TGTGCCAGCAGTATCGCCTACGAGCAGTACTTC. Encoded protein: CASSIAYEQYF. The chain combines TRBV7-9 with TRBJ2-7, with unresolved D. The V end was cut by 6 bases, the J end by 2 bases, with 5 bases between. The CDR3 covers 11 residues. Germline CDR1 and CDR2: SEHNR and FQNEAQ (reference sequence).